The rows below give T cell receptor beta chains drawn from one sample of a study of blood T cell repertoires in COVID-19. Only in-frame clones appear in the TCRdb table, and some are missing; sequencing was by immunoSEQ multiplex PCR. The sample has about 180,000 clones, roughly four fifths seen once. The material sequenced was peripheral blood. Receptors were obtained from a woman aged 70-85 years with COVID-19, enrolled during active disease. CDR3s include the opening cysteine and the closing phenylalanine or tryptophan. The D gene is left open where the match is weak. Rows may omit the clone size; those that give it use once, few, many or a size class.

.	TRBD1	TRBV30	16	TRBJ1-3	TGTGCCTGGAGTGATCCTGACAGGGGGCCTGGAAACACCATATATTTT	CAWSDPDRGPGNTIYF
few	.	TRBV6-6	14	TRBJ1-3	TGTGCCACCCAGTTAGGGGGCTCTGGAAACACCATATATTTT	CATQLGGSGNTIYF
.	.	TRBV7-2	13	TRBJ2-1	TGTGCCAGCAGCTTAGCCTCGGAGGGGGAGCAGTTCTTC	CASSLASEGEQFF
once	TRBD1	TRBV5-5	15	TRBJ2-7	TGTGCCAGCAGCTTGGGAGGGACAGGGTACTACGAGCAGTACTTC	CASSLGGTGYYEQYF
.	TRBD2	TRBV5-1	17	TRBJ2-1	TGCGCCAGCAGCTTGGATGGGACTAGCGGGCTTTACAATGAGCAGTTCTTC	CASSLDGTSGLYNEQFF
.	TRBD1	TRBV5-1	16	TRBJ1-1	TGCGCCAGCAGCTTGATTGGAGGGGGCGTTGACACTGAAGCTTTCTTT	CASSLIGGGVDTEAFF
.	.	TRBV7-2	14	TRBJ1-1	TGTGCCAGCAGCGTATTACAGGGGAACACTGAAGCTTTCTTT	CASSVLQGNTEAFF
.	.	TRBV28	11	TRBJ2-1	TGTGCCAGCAGTCCATACAATGAGCAGTTCTTC	CASSPYNEQFF
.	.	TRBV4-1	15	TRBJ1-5	TGCGCCAGCAGCCAAGAGGTGACAGGAGGTCAGCCCCAGCATTTT	CASSQEVTGGQPQHF
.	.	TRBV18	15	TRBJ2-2	TGTGCCAGCTCACCACAACAGGGTGGAACCGGGGAGCTGTTTTTT	CASSPQQGGTGELFF
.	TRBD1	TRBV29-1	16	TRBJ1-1	TGCAGCGCTACAGTTTTATTTCGACAGGGAGGCGCTGAAGCTTTCTTT	CSATVLFRQGGAEAFF
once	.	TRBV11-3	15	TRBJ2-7	TGTGCCAGCAGCTTATTTGGGGGGGCGCGATACGAGCAGTACTTC	CASSLFGGARYEQYF
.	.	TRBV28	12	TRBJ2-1	TGTGCCAGCAGCCCGACGGGTTATGAGCAGTTCTTC	CASSPTGYEQFF
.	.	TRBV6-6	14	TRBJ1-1	TGTGCCAGCAGTTACGGGGGGGTGGACACTGAAGCTTTCTTT	CASSYGGVDTEAFF
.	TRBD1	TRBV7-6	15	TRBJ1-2	TGTGCCAGCAGCCCCGGACAGGGGGCGAGCTATGGCTACACCTTC	CASSPGQGASYGYTF
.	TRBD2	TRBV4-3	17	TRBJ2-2	TGCGCCAGCAGCCGCCGGGCTAGCGGGTTGAACACCGGGGAGCTGTTTTTT	CASSRRASGLNTGELFF
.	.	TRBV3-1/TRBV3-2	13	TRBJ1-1	TGTGCCAGCACTCCCCAAGGGGGCACTGAAGCTTTCTTT	CASTPQGGTEAFF
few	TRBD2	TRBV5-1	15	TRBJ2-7	TGCGCCAGCAGCTCCGGGACTAGCGGGAGGTACGAGCAGTACTTC	CASSSGTSGRYEQYF
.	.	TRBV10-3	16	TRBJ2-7	TGTGCCATCAGTGAGTCGAACGGTGACTTCTCCTACGAGCAGTACTTC	CAISESNGDFSYEQYF
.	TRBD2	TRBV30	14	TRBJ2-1	TGTGCCTGTAAGACTAGCGGGTACTACAATGAGCAGTTCTTC	CACKTSGYYNEQFF
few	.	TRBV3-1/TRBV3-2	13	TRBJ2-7	TGTGCCAGCAGCCATCTTACTAGTAACGAGCAGTACTTC	CASSHLTSNEQYF
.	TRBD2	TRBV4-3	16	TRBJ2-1	TGCGCCAGCAGCCAAGATGATAGGACTAGCAGCAATGAGCAGTTCTTC	CASSQDDRTSSNEQFF
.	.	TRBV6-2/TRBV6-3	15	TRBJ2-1	TGTGCCAGCAGTTACCCGCAGGGCTCCTACAATGAGCAGTTCTTC	CASSYPQGSYNEQFF
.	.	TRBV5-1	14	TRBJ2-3	TGCGCCAGCTCGGGCGGGGATAGCACAGATACGCAGTATTTT	CASSGGDSTDTQYF
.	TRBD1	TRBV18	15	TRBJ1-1	TGTGCCAGCTCACCACCGGACAGGGTAATCGGTGAAGCTTTCTTT	CASSPPDRVIGEAFF
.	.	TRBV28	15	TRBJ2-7	TGTGCCAGCAGTTTTTGGGGAGAGTCCTCCTACGAGCAGTACTTC	CASSFWGESSYEQYF
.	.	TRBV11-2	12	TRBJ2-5	TGTGCCAGCAGCTTACTTAAAGAGACCCAGTACTTC	CASSLLKETQYF
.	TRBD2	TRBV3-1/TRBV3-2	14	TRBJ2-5	TGTGCCAGCAGACAGAATGGGGGGGAAGAGACCCAGTACTTC	CASRQNGGEETQYF
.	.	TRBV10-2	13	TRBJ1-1	TGCGCCAGCAGTGACGCACCATCAGGGAAAGCTTTCTTT	CASSDAPSGKAFF
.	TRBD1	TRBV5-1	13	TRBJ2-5	TGCGCCAGCGCCCTTACAGGGGCAGAGACCCAGTACTTC	CASALTGAETQYF
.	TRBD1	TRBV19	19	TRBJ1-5	TGTGCCAGTAGACTGTGGGGACAGGGGGCTCTTGGAAGCAATCAGCCCCAGCATTTT	CASRLWGQGALGSNQPQHF
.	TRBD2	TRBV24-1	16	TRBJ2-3	TGTGCCACCAGTGACCCTGGACTAGCGGGAAAGTGGACGCAGTATTTT	CATSDPGLAGKWTQYF
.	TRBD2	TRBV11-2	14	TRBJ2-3	TGTGCCAGCAGACTAGCGAGGAGCACAGATACGCAGTATTTT	CASRLARSTDTQYF
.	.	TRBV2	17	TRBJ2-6	TGTGCCAGCAGTGATGGGCAGCTGAGCTCTGGGGCCAACGTCCTGACTTTC	CASSDGQLSSGANVLTF
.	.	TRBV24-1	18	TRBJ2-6	TGTGCCACCAGTGACCCATCCCGGGATGACTCTGGGGCCAACGTCCTGACTTTC	CATSDPSRDDSGANVLTF
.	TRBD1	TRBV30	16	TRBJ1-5	TGTGCCTGGAGTCGGAGGACAGGGCGCAGCAATCAGCCCCAGCATTTT	CAWSRRTGRSNQPQHF
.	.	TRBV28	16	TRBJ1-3	TGTGCCAGCACTCTTGCAGGGGCTCAAGTTGGAAACACCATATATTTT	CASTLAGAQVGNTIYF
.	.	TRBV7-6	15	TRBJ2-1	TGTGCCAGCAGCATAACCGTCGGAGGGCCGGGGGAGCAGTTCTTC	CASSITVGGPGEQFF
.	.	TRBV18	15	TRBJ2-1	TGTGCCAGCTCAGTGACCGGGACTGGGGGGTATGAGCAGTTCTTC	CASSVTGTGGYEQFF
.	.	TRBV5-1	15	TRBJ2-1	TGCGCCAGCAGGAGGGTGGGAAGCTCCTACAATGAGCAGTTCTTC	CASRRVGSSYNEQFF
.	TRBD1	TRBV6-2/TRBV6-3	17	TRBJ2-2	TGTGCCAGCCGCCACGGCTGGGGGACAGGGTTCCCCGGGGAGCTGTTTTTT	CASRHGWGTGFPGELFF
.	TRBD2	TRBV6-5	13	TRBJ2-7	TGTGCCAGCCGACTAGCGGGGACCTACGAGCAGTACTTC	CASRLAGTYEQYF
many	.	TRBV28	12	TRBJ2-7	TGTGCCAGCAGTTGGACGGGATACGAGCAGTACTTC	CASSWTGYEQYF
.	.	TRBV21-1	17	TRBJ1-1	TGTGCCAGCAGCAAAGCTGCCAGGGAGGGGGTAGGCACTGAAGCTTTCTTT	CASSKAAREGVGTEAFF
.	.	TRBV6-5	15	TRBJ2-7	TGTGCCAGCAGTTACCAAGGGGGGGACGGCTACGAGCAGTACTTC	CASSYQGGDGYEQYF
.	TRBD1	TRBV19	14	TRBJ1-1	TGTGCCAGTTGGACAGGGGCCCTAAACACTGAAGCTTTCTTT	CASWTGALNTEAFF
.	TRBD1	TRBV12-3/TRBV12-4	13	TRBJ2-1	TGTGCCAGCGGGGACAGATCCTACAATGAGCAGTTCTTC	CASGDRSYNEQFF
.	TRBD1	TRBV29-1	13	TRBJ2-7	TGCAGCGTTGAGTCACCAGGGGGACGCGAGCAGTACTTC	CSVESPGGREQYF
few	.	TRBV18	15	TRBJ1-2	TGTGCCAGCTCACCCCGGGACACAGAGCCCCTTGGCTACACCTTC	CASSPRDTEPLGYTF
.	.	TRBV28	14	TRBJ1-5	TGTGCCAGCAGTCGGTCGGGGTCGGGCCGCGACCAGCATTTT	CASSRSGSGRDQHF
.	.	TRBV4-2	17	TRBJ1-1	TGTGCCAGCAGCCCTGGGACTAGATTTTTTGGGAACACTGAAGCTTTCTTT	CASSPGTRFFGNTEAFF
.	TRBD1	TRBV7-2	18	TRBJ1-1	TGTGCCAGCAGCTTAGCTGGACAGGGGAGGAAGGGGAACACTGAAGCTTTCTTT	CASSLAGQGRKGNTEAFF
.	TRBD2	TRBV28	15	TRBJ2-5	TGTGCCAGCAGTCCCCAAGCGGGAGTCAAGGAGACCCAGTACTTC	CASSPQAGVKETQYF
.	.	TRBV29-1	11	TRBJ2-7	TGCAGCGTCAGGGGAACCTACGAGCAGTACTTC	CSVRGTYEQYF
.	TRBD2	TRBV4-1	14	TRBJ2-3	TGCGCCAGCAGCCAGGGGACTAGCGAGGATACGCAGTATTTT	CASSQGTSEDTQYF
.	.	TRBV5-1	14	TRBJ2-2	TGCGCCAGCAGCTTGTTGGCAGACACCGGGGAGCTGTTTTTT	CASSLLADTGELFF
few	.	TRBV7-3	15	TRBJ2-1	TGTGCCAGCAGCCCAATTAGAGATATTAACAATGAGCAGTTCTTC	CASSPIRDINNEQFF
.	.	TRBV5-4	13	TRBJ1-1	TGTGCCAGCAGCTTGGACAGGGACCAATCGGCTTTCTTT	CASSLDRDQSAFF
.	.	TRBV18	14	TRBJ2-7	TGTGCCAGCTCGGGGGCGGGAGTAGTCTACGAGCAGTACTTC	CASSGAGVVYEQYF